This TCR beta chain stems from a study of blood T cell repertoires in COVID-19 (dated by TCRdb to 2018 to 2021). With regard to the full study: The collaborator samples originated in the United States, Italy and Spain and spanned the acute and convalescent phases of COVID-19. Deeply sampled blood TCRbeta repertoires from subjects exposed to, actively infected with, or recovered from COVID-19 were included in the dataset. HLA class I and class II types, where available, came from metadata supplied by the sample provider rather than from assay-based typing. Samples were obtained from the ongoing ImmuneRACE study (first 160 participants) and from 1,200 or so subjects provided by 6 global collaborators. The material from the prospective study consisted of cDNA or gDNA derived from T cells, B-cell-depleted T cells, or PBMCs. The repertoires were released in a freely available public database meant as a resource for research on the immune response to SARS-CoV-2. A de-identified subject ID, COVID-19 status, age in years and sex were almost always included in the sample metadata. General study outcomes and caveats: The quantity of clinical and demographic metadata differed by source and by participant and was supplied without curation.

Another Seattle source contributed samples from volunteer blood donors who had recovered from COVID-19. Each collaborating institution followed its own protocols to collect whole blood in K2EDTA tubes. Collaborator samples were shipped for TCRbeta analysis as frozen whole blood, isolated PBMCs, or DNA extracted from either sample type. TCRbeta CDR3 regions were amplified from genomic DNA by means of the immunoSEQ Assay, a bias-controlled multiplex PCR. Regarding the original processing steps: Nucleated cell counts per sample were estimated from amplification of reference gene primers within the assay. Sequence reads were collapsed and filtered to measure the absolute abundance of every unique TCRbeta CDR3 rearrangement. For each sample, productive Simpson clonality was calculated by taking the square root of Simpson's diversity index across productive rearrangements. TCRdb provides this immuneACCESS table in a form limited to in-frame rearrangements. Some clones are lacking; in checked studies, under half of them reflect an unresolved V gene, and why the rest are absent is not known. The DNA gave D and trimming, while V, J and clone size come from that table. The sample table records about 250,000 clones; about nine tenths of these occur just once. The ten largest clones take up about 1.6% of the sample.

Via the germline V gene (reference sequence), CDR1 is PRHDT and CDR2 FYEKMQ. V is cut by 2 bases and J by 6 bases, and the space between the germline ends is 14 bases. The CDR3 starts with the cysteine, ends with the phenylalanine, and has 15 residues. Only the CDR3 part of the read is kept: 45 bases, read in frame from the first base. With regard to this clone: Its binding antigen is unknown. One base away there is no much larger clone; base qualities are not given.

Rearrangement joined TRBV13 to TRBJ1-5; the best D guess is TRBD1, with 5 bases matching. The sequence derives from a woman aged 55-70 years who had recovered from COVID-19. The sequenced material came from peripheral blood. The DNA sequence is as follows: TGTGCCAGCAGCTTACGCACAGGTAGAGGTCAGCCCCAGCATTTT. Its amino acids are CASSLRTGRGQPQHF.